These 3 T cell receptor beta chains were all obtained from the same sample, sequenced in a study of CD8 T cells in ankylosing spondylitis. A single record per CDR3 protein comes from TCRdb applying MiXCR to the 5' RACE reads. This table holds about 360,000 distinct CDR3 sequences, approximately 20% found once. Input material: blood, either unsorted or a sorted T cell fraction (not recorded which). These TCRs come from a male donor with ankylosing spondylitis or in good health (not recorded which).

The rearrangement uses TRBV12-3 or TRBV12-4 and TRBJ1-2, with D tentatively TRBD1 (6 bases). This CDR3 contains 13 residues. Trimming removed 7 bases at V and 2 bases at J, with 11 bases between. CDR3 bases: TGTGCCAGCACCCCGGGGACAAACTATGGCTACACCTTC. This sequence encodes CASTPGTNYGYTF.

The chain couples TRBV6-1 to TRBJ2-5, with D perhaps given as TRBD1 or TRBD2 (5 bases each). Germline V gives CDR1 MNHNS, CDR2 SASEGT. The V and J ends lost 4 bases and 4 bases respectively, with 16 bases between them. This CDR3 comprises 15 residues. This chain's CDR3 is CASSALGAGIETQYF. The CDR3 bases are TGTGCCAGCAGTGCCCTCGGGGCAGGGATAGAGACCCAGTACTTC.

This clonotype was picked up a small number of times. The gene calls are TRBV7-9 and TRBJ2-7; D ambiguous. CDR1 and CDR2 from the germline V gene are SEHNR and FQNEAQ (reference sequence). Trimming left V 1 base short and J 2 bases short, with 9 bases between. The CDR3 loop spans 14 amino acids. The CDR3 DNA is TGTGCCAGCAGCTTAGAAGTCAGAGCCTACGAGCAGTACTTC. Protein sequence: CASSLEVRAYEQYF. The full variable domain, in which reference TRBV7-9 and TRBJ2-7 provide the parts outside the CDR3, is DTGVSQNPRHKITKRGQNVTFRCDPISEHNRLYWYRQTLGQGPEFLTYFQNEAQLEKSRLLSDRFSAERPKGSFSTLEIQRTEQGDSAMYLCASSLEVRAYEQYFGPGTRLTVT.